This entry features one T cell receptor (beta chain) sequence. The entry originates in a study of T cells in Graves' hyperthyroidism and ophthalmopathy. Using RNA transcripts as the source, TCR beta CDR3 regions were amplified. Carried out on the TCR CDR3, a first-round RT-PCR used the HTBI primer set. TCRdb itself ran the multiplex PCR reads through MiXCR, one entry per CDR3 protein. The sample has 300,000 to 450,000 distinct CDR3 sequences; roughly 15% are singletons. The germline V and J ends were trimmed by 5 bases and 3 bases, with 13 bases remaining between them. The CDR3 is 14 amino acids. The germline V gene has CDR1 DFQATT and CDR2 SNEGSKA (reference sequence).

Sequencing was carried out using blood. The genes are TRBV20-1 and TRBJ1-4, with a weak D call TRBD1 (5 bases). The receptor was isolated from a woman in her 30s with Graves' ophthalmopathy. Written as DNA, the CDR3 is TGCAGTGCTTATAGGGGTTCCGCTAATGAAAAACTGTTTTTT. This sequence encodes CSAYRGSANEKLFF.